This T cell receptor (beta chain) was recorded in a study of cytomegalovirus exposure and HLA in healthy donors. A word on this clone: What it recognizes is unknown.

Broader study findings: In a later analysis, the majority of CMV-associated beta chains seemingly showed HLA restriction.

Trimming left V 5 bases short and J 0 bases short, with 14 bases between. In germline, CDR1 is GTSNPN, CDR2 SVGIG (reference sequence). The CDR3 loop spans 15 amino acids. PCR primers comprised 60 Vbeta and 13 Jbeta primers. Profiling relied on immunoSEQ multiplex PCR, and the TCRdb table lists in-frame clones only, not all of them. Of about 190,000 clones in the sample, more than 75% were seen once. The source of this sequence is a man in his forties in good health and CMV-seropositive. Sequences were obtained from PBMCs. This sequence joins TRBV30 and TRBJ2-1; TRBD2 might be the D (5 bases). The CDR3 DNA follows: TGTGCCTGGGGATCTAGCCCTTCCTCCTACAATGAGCAGTTCTTC. Protein sequence: CAWGSSPSSYNEQFF.